One sample yielded the 23 T cell receptor beta chains listed below, sequenced in a study of T cells after yellow fever vaccination. MiXCR, applied by TCRdb to the 5' RACE reads, yields one record per CDR3 protein. The sample shows hundreds of thousands of distinct CDR3 sequences, approximately 13% of them seen only once. The starting material was PBMCs, obtained on the day of the yellow fever booster vaccination. The origin of the receptors is a man under 40 who received the YFV17D yellow fever vaccine.

A few counts support this clonotype. This sequence joins TRBV27 and TRBJ2-1, with TRBD1 matching over 9 bases. The CDR3 spans 14 residues. CDR1 is MNHEY and CDR2 is SMNVEV in the germline V gene (reference sequence). V gave up 9 bases and J gave up 7 bases; unmatched junction bases: 10. CDR3 DNA sequence: TGTGCCAGTTCTGCCGGACAGGGGTGGAATGAGCAGTTCTTC. Translation gives CASSAGQGWNEQFF.

The chain has TRBV10-3 and TRBJ2-2; no reliable D call. Germline loops: CDR1 ENHRY, CDR2 SYGVKD. The CDR3 has 12 amino acids. V shed 8 bases and J shed 3 bases, with 7 bases lying between them. The chain's CDR3 is CAIAYHTGELFF. The CDR3 region has the DNA TGTGCCATCGCTTATCACACCGGGGAGCTGTTTTTT.

This clonotype was picked up a small number of times. This chain connects TRBV4-3 to TRBJ2-3; possibly TRBD2 for D (5 bases). With 0 bases removed from V and 4 bases from J, the gap between germline ends came to 8 bases. Germline CDR1 LGHNA, CDR2 YSLEER. The CDR3 has 14 residues. The CDR3 protein is CASSQDYGADTQYF. The CDR3 DNA reads TGCGCCAGCAGCCAAGATTACGGGGCAGATACGCAGTATTTT.

This clonotype showed up many times. The V and J genes are TRBV9 and TRBJ2-5, with no clear D. Between the trimmed V and J ends, which lost 4 bases and 5 bases, there was a span of 6 bases. CDR1 and CDR2 (germline): SGDLS, YYNGEE. CDR3 length: 11 amino acids. DNA for the CDR3: TGTGCCAGCAGCACCGGGGAGACCCAGTACTTC. It encodes CASSTGETQYF. The full variable domain, with the rest looked up from reference TRBV9 and TRBJ2-5, is DSGVTQTPKHLITATGQRVTLRCSPRSGDLSVYWYQQSLDQGLQFLIQYYNGEERAKGNILERFSAQQFPDLHSELNLSSLELGDSALYFCASSTGETQYFGPGTRLLVL.

This clonotype was counted only a few times. CDR3 residues: CASRGGYSLSSGELFF. DNA for the CDR3: TGCGCCAGCAGGGGTGGGTACTCCCTTTCCAGCGGGGAGCTGTTTTTT. V and J are TRBV10-2 and TRBJ2-2, with D unresolved. Germline V gene data show CDR1 as WSHSY and CDR2 as SAAADI. There are 16 residues in the CDR3. V was shortened by 6 bases and J by 7 bases, with 21 bases between the two germline ends.

This clonotype was seen more than once but under ten times. This sequence joins TRBV19 and TRBJ2-3; TRBD2 aligns across 11 bases. Trimming at V came to 5 bases and at J to 0 bases, leaving 4 bases not matched to a gene. The CDR3 runs 16 residues. CDR1 and CDR2 (germline): LNHDA, SQIVND (reference sequence). The CDR3 nucleotides read TGTGCCAGTAGTGAACTAGCGGGAGTAAGCACAGATACGCAGTATTTT. Translation: CASSELAGVSTDTQYF.

The rearrangement links TRBV20-1 to TRBJ2-3; 10 bases align to TRBD2. The CDR3 spans 13 residues. Germline V gene sequence: CDR1 DFQATT, CDR2 SNEGSKA (reference sequence). The V segment lost 7 bases and the J segment 4 bases; nucleotides outside the gene matches: 5. The CDR3 region is CSVLAGGSDTQYF. The CDR3 DNA reads TGCAGTGTCTTAGCGGGAGGATCAGATACGCAGTATTTT.

The chain uses TRBV3-1 and TRBJ2-1; 7 bases align to TRBD2. Losses at the gene ends were 4 bases for V and 5 bases for J; bases not matched to a gene: 5. The CDR3 is 14 amino acids. In germline, CDR1 is LGHDT, CDR2 YNNKEL (reference sequence). CDR3 residues: CASSLQGGHNEQFF. The CDR3 DNA reads TGTGCCAGCAGCCTCCAGGGAGGGCACAATGAGCAGTTCTTC.

The gene calls are TRBV25-1 and TRBJ1-1, with D possibly matching TRBD1 (6 bases). From germline, CDR1 is MGHDK and CDR2 SYGVNS. This CDR3 is built from 16 residues. V was trimmed by 3 bases and J by 0 bases, leaving 14 bases between them. This CDR3 is CASSDNLGGMNTEAFF. The CDR3 nucleotides are TGTGCCAGCAGTGATAACCTAGGGGGGATGAACACTGAAGCTTTCTTT.

The chain employs TRBV12-3 or TRBV12-4 and TRBJ2-2; tentatively, D is TRBD2 (6 bases). The CDR3 spans 16 residues. Trimming cost V 7 bases and J 2 bases, with 17 bases left between them. The CDR3 DNA is TGTGCCAGCATCCCCGCTGTGGGAGGAAACACCGGGGAGCTGTTTTTT. Protein sequence: CASIPAVGGNTGELFF.

The table lists this clonotype with a few counts. V is TRBV11-2 and J is TRBJ2-2; D is ambiguous. Germline V lookup: CDR1 SGHAT, CDR2 FQNNGV. V lost 5 bases and J lost 5, with 15 bases in between. The CDR3 spans 15 residues. CDR3 protein: CASSRGSVRTGELFF. The CDR3 nucleotides are TGTGCCAGCAGCCGCGGCTCCGTCAGAACCGGGGAGCTGTTTTTT.

This clonotype turned up a few times. V gene TRBV12-3 or TRBV12-4 combines with J gene TRBJ2-5; the match to TRBD2 covers 7 bases. The CDR3 sequence is 13 residues long. With 3 bases clipped from V and 7 bases from J, the junction kept 5 bases outside the gene matches. The CDR3 nucleotides are TGTGCCAGCAGTTTGGCGGGAGTTGCGACCCAGTACTTC. The encoded protein is CASSLAGVATQYF.

At least ten counts were recorded for this clonotype. The chain is built from TRBV20-1 and TRBJ2-1; the match to TRBD2 covers 11 bases. Looked up from germline, CDR1 is DFQATT and CDR2 is SNEGSKA (reference sequence). V dropped 3 bases and J dropped 6; count of bases not matched to a gene: 4. The CDR3 covers 14 residues. In DNA form, the CDR3 reads TGCAGTGCTAGGGGGACTAGCGGCGGCAATGAGCAGTTCTTC. Translation: CSARGTSGGNEQFF.

In regard to this clonotype: A junction end diverges from the germline sequence, so it may reflect a read error. The chain has TRBV20-1 and TRBJ2-5, with 7 bases that match TRBD2. CDR1 is DFQATT, CDR2 SNEGSKA, per germline (reference sequence). CDR3 length: 11 residues. CDR3 nucleotide sequence: TGCAGTGCTAGAGAAGGGACTATCCTTCACTTC. Encoded protein: CSAREGTILHF.

This clonotype turned up a few times. CDR3 sequence: CSTRGGRGKETQYF. The CDR3 DNA follows: TGCAGCACCCGAGGGGGTAGGGGGAAAGAGACCCAGTACTTC. The rearrangement uses TRBV29-1 and TRBJ2-5; the D gene is possibly TRBD1 (6 bases). The CDR3 is made up of 14 amino acids. Per the germline V gene, CDR1 is SQVTM and CDR2 is ANQGSEA. Trimming stripped 8 bases from V and 3 bases from J, with 19 bases between.

This chain joins TRBV12-3 or TRBV12-4 and TRBJ2-7, with 8 bases aligning to TRBD1. The CDR3 runs 13 residues. V dropped 6 bases and J dropped 0; count of bases not matched to a gene: 1. CDR3 DNA sequence: TGTGCCAGCAGACAGGGGGTCTCCTACGAGCAGTACTTC. Translating gives CASRQGVSYEQYF.

In its sample, this clonotype was seen a few times. The J gene is TRBJ2-1, the V gene TRBV11-2; the D gene could be TRBD1 or TRBD2 (5 bases each). The CDR3 contains 15 residues. The V end lost 1 base, the J end lost 10 bases, and 17 bases lay between the germline ends. CDR1 is SGHAT, CDR2 FQNNGV, per germline. The CDR3 DNA is TGTGCCAGCAGCTTAGGGTCTGACCGGGGCCGCGAGCAGTTCTTC. This codes for CASSLGSDRGREQFF.

This clonotype has a handful of counts. The rearrangement uses TRBV20-1 and TRBJ2-1; D remains ambiguous. The CDR3 runs 18 residues. V was cut by 1 base and J by 0 bases, with 19 bases left in between. CDR1 is DFQATT, CDR2 SNEGSKA, per germline (reference sequence). CDR3 bases: TGCAGTGCTAGAGGTTATTTCGAGGCGCGGAGCTCCTACAATGAGCAGTTCTTC. It specifies CSARGYFEARSSYNEQFF.

This clonotype has a handful of counts. The chain carries TRBV12-3 or TRBV12-4 and TRBJ1-2; no clear D. The CDR3 extends over 13 amino acids. Trimming took off 6 bases at V and 4 bases at J, with 12 bases between the two ends. The CDR3 DNA is TGTGCCAGCAGACCCGCGGCCAGCTATGGCTACACCTTC. Protein sequence: CASRPAASYGYTF.

This chain connects TRBV20-1 to TRBJ2-7; D could derive from TRBD1 or TRBD2 (6 bases each). The CDR3 length is 16 residues. The germline CDR1 and CDR2 sequences are DFQATT and SNEGSKA (reference sequence). The ends were cut back, 0 bases at V and 1 base at J, with 16 bases in the middle. DNA of the CDR3: TGCAGTGCTAGAGATAGGGGGTTTGGAGGGTCCTACGAGCAGTACTTC. Its translation: CSARDRGFGGSYEQYF.

Comments on this clonotype: The conserved final phenylalanine or tryptophan is absent from the CDR3, which likely points to a read error. The chain is built from TRBV5-4 and TRBJ2-5; D ambiguous. V shed 0 bases and J shed 4 bases, with 4 bases lying between them. The length of the CDR3 is 12 residues. Germline V gene sequence: CDR1 SGHNT, CDR2 YYREEE (reference sequence). Here the CDR3 reads CASSLAGETQYL. The CDR3 DNA follows: TGTGCCAGCAGCTTGGCCGGAGAGACCCAGTACCTC.

This sequence joins TRBV12-3 or TRBV12-4 and TRBJ2-2; 9 positions match TRBD1. The CDR3 extends over 17 amino acids. V shed 6 bases, J shed 1 base, and the junction held 9 bases outside the gene matches. Written as DNA, the CDR3 is TGTGCCAGCAGGCGATGGTGGACAGGGGAGAACACCGGGGAGCTGTTTTTT. Amino acids: CASRRWWTGENTGELFF.

The V call is TRBV6-5, the J call TRBJ2-2; D remains unclear. The V gene lost 7 bases and the J gene lost 6 bases, with 9 bases spanning the gap. Germline CDR1 is MNHEY and CDR2 is SVGAGI. The CDR3 covers 12 residues. CDR3 in amino acids: CASKDQPGELFF. CDR3 nucleotides: TGTGCCAGCAAGGACCAACCCGGGGAGCTGTTTTTT.